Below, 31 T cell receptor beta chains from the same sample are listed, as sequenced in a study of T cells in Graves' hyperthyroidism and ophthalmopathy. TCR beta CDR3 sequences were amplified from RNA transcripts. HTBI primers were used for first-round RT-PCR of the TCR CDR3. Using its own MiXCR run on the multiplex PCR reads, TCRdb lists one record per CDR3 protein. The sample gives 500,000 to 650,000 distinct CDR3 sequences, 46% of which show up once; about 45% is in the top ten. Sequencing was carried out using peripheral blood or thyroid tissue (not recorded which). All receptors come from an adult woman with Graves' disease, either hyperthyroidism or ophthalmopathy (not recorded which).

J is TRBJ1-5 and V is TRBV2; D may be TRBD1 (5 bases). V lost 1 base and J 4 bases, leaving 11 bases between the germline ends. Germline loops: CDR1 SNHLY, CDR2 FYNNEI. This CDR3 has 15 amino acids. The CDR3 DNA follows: TGTGCCAGCAGTGAAGGCGACAGTCCTAATCAGCCCCAGCATTTT. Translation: CASSEGDSPNQPQHF.

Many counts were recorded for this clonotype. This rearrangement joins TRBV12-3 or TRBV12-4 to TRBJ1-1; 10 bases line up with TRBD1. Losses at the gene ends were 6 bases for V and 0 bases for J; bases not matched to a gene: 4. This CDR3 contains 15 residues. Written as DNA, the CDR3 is TGTGCCAGCAGCAGGACAGGGGGATTGAACACTGAAGCTTTCTTT. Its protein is CASSRTGGLNTEAFF.

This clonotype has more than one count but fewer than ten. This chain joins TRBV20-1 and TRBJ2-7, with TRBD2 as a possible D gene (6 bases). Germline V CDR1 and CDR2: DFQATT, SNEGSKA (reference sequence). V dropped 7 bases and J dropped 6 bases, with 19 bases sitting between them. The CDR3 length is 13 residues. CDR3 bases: TGCAGTGTTCAGACGGGGGTTCTGCGCGAGCAGTACTTC. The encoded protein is CSVQTGVLREQYF.

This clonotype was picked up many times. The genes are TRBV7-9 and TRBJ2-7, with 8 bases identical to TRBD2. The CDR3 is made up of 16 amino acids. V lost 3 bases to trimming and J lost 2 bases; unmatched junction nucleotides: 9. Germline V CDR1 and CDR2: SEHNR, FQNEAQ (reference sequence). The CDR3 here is CASSLPLAGAAYEQYF. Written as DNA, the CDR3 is TGTGCCAGCAGCTTGCCTCTAGCGGGTGCAGCCTACGAGCAGTACTTC.

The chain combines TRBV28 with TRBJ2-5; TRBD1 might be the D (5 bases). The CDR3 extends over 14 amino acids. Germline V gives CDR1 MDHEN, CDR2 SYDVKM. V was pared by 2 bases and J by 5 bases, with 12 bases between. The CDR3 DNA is TGTGCCAGCAGTTTAAAAAGGGGATGGGAGACCCAGTACTTC. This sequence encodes CASSLKRGWETQYF.

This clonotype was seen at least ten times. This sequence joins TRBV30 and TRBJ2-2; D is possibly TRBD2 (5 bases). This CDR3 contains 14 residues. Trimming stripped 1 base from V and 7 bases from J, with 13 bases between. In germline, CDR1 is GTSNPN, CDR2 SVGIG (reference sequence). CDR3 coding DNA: TGTGCCTGGAGTGGAGGGCTACCCAACGGGGAGCTGTTTTTT. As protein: CAWSGGLPNGELFF.

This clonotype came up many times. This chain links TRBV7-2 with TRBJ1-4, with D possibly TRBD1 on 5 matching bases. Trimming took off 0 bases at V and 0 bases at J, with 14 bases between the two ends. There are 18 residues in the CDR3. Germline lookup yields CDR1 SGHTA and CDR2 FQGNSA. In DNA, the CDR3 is TGTGCCAGCAGCTTAGCTCTTAGGGGACCAGCAACTAATGAAAAACTGTTTTTT. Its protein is CASSLALRGPATNEKLFF.

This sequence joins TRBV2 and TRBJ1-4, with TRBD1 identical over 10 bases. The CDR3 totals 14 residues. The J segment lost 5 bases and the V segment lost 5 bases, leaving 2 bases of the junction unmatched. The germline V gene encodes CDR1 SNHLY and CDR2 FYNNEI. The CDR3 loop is CASSLDRGNEKLFF. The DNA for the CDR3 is TGTGCCAGCAGTTTGGACAGGGGGAATGAAAAACTGTTTTTT.

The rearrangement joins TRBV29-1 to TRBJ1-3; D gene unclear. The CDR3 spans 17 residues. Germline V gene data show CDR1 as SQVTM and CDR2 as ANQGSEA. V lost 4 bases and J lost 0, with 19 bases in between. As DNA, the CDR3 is TGCAGCGTTGCCGCGCGAGGGAGGACCGACTCTGGAAACACCATATATTTT. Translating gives CSVAARGRTDSGNTIYF.

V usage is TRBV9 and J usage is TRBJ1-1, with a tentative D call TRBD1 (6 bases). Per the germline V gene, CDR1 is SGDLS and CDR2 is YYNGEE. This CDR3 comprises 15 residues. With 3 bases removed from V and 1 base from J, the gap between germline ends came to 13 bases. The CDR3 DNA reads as TGTGCCAGCAGCGCAGGGGTATTCGGGAACACTGAAGCTTTCTTT. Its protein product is CASSAGVFGNTEAFF.

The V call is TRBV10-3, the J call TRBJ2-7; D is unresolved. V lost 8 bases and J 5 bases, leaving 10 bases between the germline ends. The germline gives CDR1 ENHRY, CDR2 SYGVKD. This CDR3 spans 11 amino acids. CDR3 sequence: CAIRRAHEQYF. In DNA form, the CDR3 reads TGTGCCATCCGACGGGCCCACGAGCAGTACTTC.

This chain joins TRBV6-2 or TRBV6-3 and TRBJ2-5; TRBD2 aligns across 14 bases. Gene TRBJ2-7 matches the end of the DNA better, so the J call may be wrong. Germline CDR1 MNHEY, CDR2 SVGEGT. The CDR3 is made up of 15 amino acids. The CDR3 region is CASSGRTSGRHEQYF. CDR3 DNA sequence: TGTGCCAGCAGCGGTAGGACTAGCGGGAGGCACGAGCAGTACTTC.

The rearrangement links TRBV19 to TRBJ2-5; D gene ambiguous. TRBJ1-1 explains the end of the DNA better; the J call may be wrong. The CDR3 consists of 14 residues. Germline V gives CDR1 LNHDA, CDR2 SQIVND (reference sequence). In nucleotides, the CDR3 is TGTGCCAGTACCAAAATACGGTGGGACACTGAAGCTTTCTTT. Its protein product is CASTKIRWDTEAFF.

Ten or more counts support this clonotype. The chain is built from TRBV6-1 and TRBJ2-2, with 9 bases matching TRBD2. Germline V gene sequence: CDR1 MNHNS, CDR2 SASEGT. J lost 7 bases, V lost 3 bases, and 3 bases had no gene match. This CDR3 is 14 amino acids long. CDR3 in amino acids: CASSDLSGSGELFF. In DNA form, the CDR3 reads TGTGCCAGCAGTGATCTTAGCGGGAGCGGGGAGCTGTTTTTT.

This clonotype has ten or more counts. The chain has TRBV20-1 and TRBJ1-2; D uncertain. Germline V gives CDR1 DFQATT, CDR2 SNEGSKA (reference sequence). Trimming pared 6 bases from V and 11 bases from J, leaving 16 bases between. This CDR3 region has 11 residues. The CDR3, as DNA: TGCAGTGCCTGGCTGATACCTTCTTACACCTTC. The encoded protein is CSAWLIPSYTF.

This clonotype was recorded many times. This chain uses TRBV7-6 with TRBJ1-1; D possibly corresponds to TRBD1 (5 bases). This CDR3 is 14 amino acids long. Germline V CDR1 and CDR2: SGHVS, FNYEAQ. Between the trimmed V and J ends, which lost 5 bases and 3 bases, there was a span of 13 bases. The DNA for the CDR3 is TGTGCCAGCAGCCCCAGGATCAGGGACACTGAAGCTTTCTTT. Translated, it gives CASSPRIRDTEAFF.

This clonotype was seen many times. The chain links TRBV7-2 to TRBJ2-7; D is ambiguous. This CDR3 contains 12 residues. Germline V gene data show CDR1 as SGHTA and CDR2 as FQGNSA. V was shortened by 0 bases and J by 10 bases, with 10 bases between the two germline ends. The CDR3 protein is CASSLAYTGQYF. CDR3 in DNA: TGTGCCAGCAGCTTAGCTTACACCGGTCAGTACTTC. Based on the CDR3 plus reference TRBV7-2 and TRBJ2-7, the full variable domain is GAGVSQSPSNKVTEKGKDVELRCDPISGHTALYWYRQSLGQGLEFLIYFQGNSAPDKSGLPSDRFSAERTGGSVSTLTIQRTQQEDSAVYLCASSLAYTGQYFGPGTRLTVT.

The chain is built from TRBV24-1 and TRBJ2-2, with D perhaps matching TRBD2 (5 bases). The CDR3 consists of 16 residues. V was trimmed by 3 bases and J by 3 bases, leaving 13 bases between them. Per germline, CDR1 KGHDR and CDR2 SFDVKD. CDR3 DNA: TGTGCCACCAGTGATCGGCCGGGATACGACACCGGGGAGCTGTTTTTT. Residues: CATSDRPGYDTGELFF.

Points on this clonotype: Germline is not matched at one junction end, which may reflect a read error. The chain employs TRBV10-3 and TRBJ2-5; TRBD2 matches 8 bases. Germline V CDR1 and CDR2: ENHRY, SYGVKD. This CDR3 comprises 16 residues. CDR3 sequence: CASSYLNLAGKETQYF. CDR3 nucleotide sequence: TGTGCCAGCAGTTACTTGAATTTAGCGGGAAAAGAGACCCAGTACTTC.

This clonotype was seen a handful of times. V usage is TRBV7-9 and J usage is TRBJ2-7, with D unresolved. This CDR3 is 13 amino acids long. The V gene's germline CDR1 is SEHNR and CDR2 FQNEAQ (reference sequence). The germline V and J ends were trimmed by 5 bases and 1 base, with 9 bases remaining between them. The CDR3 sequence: CASSRSVSYEQYF. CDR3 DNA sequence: TGTGCCAGCAGCCGCAGTGTTTCCTACGAGCAGTACTTC.

For the CDR3, the DNA is TGTGCCACCAGCAACGACTATAGGCCGCGGCTGGGGCAGCCCCAGCATTTT. Translated: CATSNDYRPRLGQPQHF. The chain joins TRBV15 to TRBJ1-5; D is uncertain. V gave up 4 bases and J gave up 7 bases, with 23 bases separating them. Germline assignment: CDR1 LNHNV and CDR2 YYDKDF (reference sequence). The CDR3 is 17 residues long.

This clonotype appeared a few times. CDR3 residues: CAISESTGVAFF. The CDR3 DNA sequence: TGTGCCATCAGTGAGTCGACAGGGGTAGCTTTCTTT. This rearrangement joins TRBV10-3 to TRBJ1-1; TRBD1 aligns across 8 bases. V was pared by 0 bases and J by 10 bases, with 1 base of the junction left unmatched. CDR3 length: 12 amino acids. CDR1 and CDR2 (germline): ENHRY, SYGVKD.

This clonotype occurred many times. CDR3 loop: CASSLAGHSGYTF. In DNA form, the CDR3 reads TGTGCCAGCAGTTTAGCGGGACACTCCGGCTACACCTTC. V is TRBV12-3 or TRBV12-4 and J is TRBJ1-2; perhaps TRBD1 as D (6 bases). The CDR3 runs to 13 residues. Deletions cut 0 bases from V and 8 bases from J, with 10 bases between.

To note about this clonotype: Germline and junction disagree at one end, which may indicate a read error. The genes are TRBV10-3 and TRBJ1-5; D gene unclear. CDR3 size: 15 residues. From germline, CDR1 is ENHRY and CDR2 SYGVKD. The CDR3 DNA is TGTGCCATCAGTGAGGGGGAGATGGGGTATCAGCCCAAGAATTTT. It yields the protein CAISEGEMGYQPKNF.

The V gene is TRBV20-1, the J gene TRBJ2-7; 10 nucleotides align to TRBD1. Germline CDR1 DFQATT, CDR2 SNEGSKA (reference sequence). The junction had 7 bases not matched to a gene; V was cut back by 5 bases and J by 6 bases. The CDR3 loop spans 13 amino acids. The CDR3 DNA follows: TGCAGTGCTCCGAAGAGACAGGGGGCCGAGCAGTACTTC. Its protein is CSAPKRQGAEQYF.

This CDR3 is CASKGRGRGNTEAFF. The DNA for the CDR3 is TGTGCCAGTAAAGGCAGGGGGCGCGGGAACACTGAAGCTTTCTTT. The chain employs TRBV19 and TRBJ1-1; 8 bases are a match to TRBD1. CDR1 is LNHDA and CDR2 is SQIVND in the germline V gene (reference sequence). J was trimmed by 1 base and V by 7 bases; bases with no gene match: 8. The length of the CDR3 is 15 residues.

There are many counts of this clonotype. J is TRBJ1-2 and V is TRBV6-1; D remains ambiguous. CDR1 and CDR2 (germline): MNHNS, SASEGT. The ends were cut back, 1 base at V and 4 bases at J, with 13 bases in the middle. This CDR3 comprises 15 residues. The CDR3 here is CASSEGVWQAYGYTF. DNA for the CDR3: TGTGCCAGCAGTGAAGGTGTGTGGCAGGCCTATGGCTACACCTTC.

This chain's CDR3 is CSVELTGGSEAFF. Here the CDR3 DNA reads TGCAGCGTTGAATTAACAGGGGGCTCTGAAGCTTTCTTT. V usage is TRBV29-1 and J usage is TRBJ1-1; 9 nucleotides align to TRBD1. Germline V lookup: CDR1 SQVTM, CDR2 ANQGSEA. The CDR3 loop spans 13 amino acids. J lost 6 bases, V lost 2 bases, and 4 bases had no gene match. The entire variable domain, with the rest obtained from reference TRBV29-1 and TRBJ1-1, is as follows: SAVISQKPSRDICQRGTSLTIQCQVDSQVTMMFWYRQQPGQSLTLIATANQGSEATYESGFVIDKFPISRPNLTFSTLTVSNMSPEDSSIYLCSVELTGGSEAFFGQGTRLTVV.

The CDR3 nucleotides read TGCAGCGCAGCTAATAGGGACAGACTAGGGGACGATGGCTACACCTTC. Translation: CSAANRDRLGDDGYTF. This chain connects TRBV20-1 to TRBJ1-2; TRBD1 matches 7 bases. Germline values: CDR1 DFQATT, CDR2 SNEGSKA (reference sequence). The CDR3 contains 16 residues.

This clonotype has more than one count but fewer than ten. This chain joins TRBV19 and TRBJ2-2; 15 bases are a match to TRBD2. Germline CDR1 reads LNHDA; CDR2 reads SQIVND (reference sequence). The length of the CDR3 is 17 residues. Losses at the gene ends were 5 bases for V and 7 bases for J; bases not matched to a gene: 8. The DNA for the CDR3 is TGTGCCAGTAGTTTCGTTGGACTAGCGGGAGGGATCGGGGAGCTGTTTTTT. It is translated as CASSFVGLAGGIGELFF.

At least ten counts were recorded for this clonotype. For the CDR3, the DNA is TGTGCCAGCAGCTTAGTGGGGGGCACGCGGGGGGATGGCTACACCTTC. It yields the protein CASSLVGGTRGDGYTF. The V gene is TRBV7-8, the J gene TRBJ1-2; D is possibly TRBD1 (6 bases). V lost 1 base and J 6 bases, leaving 18 bases between the germline ends. The CDR3 loop spans 16 amino acids. In germline, CDR1 is SGHVS, CDR2 FQNEAQ.